This TCR beta chain is drawn from a study of brain T cells in children with intractable seizures. Findings and limits, study-wide: Viral specificity was inferred only from CDR3 similarity; HCMV serostatus was unknown.

Details on this clone: Its antigen is not identified.

V was shortened by 4 bases and J by 5 bases, with 2 bases between the two germline ends. This CDR3 contains 10 residues. The germline V gene has CDR1 SNHLY and CDR2 FYNNEI. Generated by immunoSEQ multiplex PCR, the TCRdb table keeps only in-frame clones and is missing some. The sample lists around 80,000 clones; approximately 90% were seen once. V usage is TRBV2 and J usage is TRBJ1-1, with D hard to call. The sample here was peripheral blood, taken at surgery. The TCR originated in a girl aged 2-9 years with Rasmussen encephalitis and intractable seizures. In DNA, the CDR3 is TGTGCCAGCAGTGGTACTGAAGCTTTCTTT. Translating it yields CASSGTEAFF.